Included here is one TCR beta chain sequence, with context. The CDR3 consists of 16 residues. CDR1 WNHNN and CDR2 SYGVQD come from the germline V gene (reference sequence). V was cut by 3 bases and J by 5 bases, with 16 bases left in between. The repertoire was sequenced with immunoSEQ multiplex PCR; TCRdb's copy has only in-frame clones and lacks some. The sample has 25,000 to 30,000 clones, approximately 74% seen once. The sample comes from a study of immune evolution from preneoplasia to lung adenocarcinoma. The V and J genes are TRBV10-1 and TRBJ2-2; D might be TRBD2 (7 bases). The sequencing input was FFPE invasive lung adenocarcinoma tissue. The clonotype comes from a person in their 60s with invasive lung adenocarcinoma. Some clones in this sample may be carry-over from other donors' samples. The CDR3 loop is CASSDHKQGGTGELFF. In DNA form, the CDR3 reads TGCGCCAGCAGTGACCATAAACAGGGAGGGACCGGGGAGCTGTTTTTT.